This T cell receptor beta chain was found in a study of T cells in tuberculosis. Study as a whole: The T cells targeted glucose monomycolate, a mycobacterial lipid, via CD1B. A South African cohort included IGRA-negative adolescents, latently infected IGRA-positive adolescents and adults with active tuberculosis.

Remarks on this clone: The target antigen is unknown.

Method: immunoSEQ multiplex PCR; TCRdb's copy keeps in-frame clones and lacks some. The data hold 40,000 to 45,000 clones, with roughly 94% observed a single time. Study-wide findings and caveats: Cases with active tuberculosis were adults, while controls were adolescents. Active tuberculosis alpha repertoires lay closer to GMM-specific TCRs than controls'.

CDR1 is LNHDA and CDR2 is SQIVND in the germline V gene (reference sequence). V lost 5 bases and J lost 9; bases outside the gene matches: 8. The CDR3 spans 15 residues. V usage is TRBV19 and J usage is TRBJ2-1; 12 nucleotides align to TRBD2. Sample: PBMCs. The sequence was obtained from a donor aged 10 to 29 with latent tuberculosis or without tuberculosis infection. Some clones in this sample may be carry-over from other donors' samples. CDR3 sequence (DNA): TGTGCCAGTAGTCCTCTAGCGGGAGGGGCAGGTGAGCAGTTCTTC. Encoded protein: CASSPLAGGAGEQFF.